This entry describes one T cell receptor (beta chain). The record originates from a study of blood T cell repertoires in COVID-19. In the study overall: The United States, Italy and Spain were the sources of the acute and convalescent COVID-19 samples. The cDNA or gDNA used as material had been derived from T cells, B-cell-depleted T cells, or PBMCs.

Germline CDR1 is SGHVS and CDR2 is FNYEAQ. V shed 5 bases and J 0 bases; nucleotides not matched to a gene: 6. The length of the CDR3 is 16 residues. Per the original data handling: Researchers report that nucleated cell counts were estimated from reference gene primer amplification. Measured with immunoSEQ multiplex PCR; TCRdb has only the in-frame clones, and not every one. Clone size and the V and J calls come from that table; the DNA yielded D and trimming. The sample yields 180,000 or so clones, approximately 86% seen once. The sequence derives from a man aged 55 to 70 with acute or convalescent COVID-19. Input material: peripheral blood. The chain is built from TRBV7-6 and TRBJ1-3, with TRBD1 matching over 8 bases. For the CDR3, the DNA is TGTGCCAGCAGCGCAGGGGGCGTCCCCTCTGGAAACACCATATATTTT. This gives the protein CASSAGGVPSGNTIYF.